A single sample gave rise to the 4 T cell receptor beta chains below, sequenced in a study of shared clonotypes between healthy human individuals. Sequenced by immunoSEQ multiplex PCR; TCRdb stores in-frame clones only, minus some. Of fewer than 600,000 clones listed, 70% to 80% are singletons. Sequencing was performed on PBMCs. These receptors were collected from a woman aged 35 to 49 in good health. Some clones in this sample may be carry-over from other donors' samples.

The genes are TRBV7-9 and TRBJ2-3; the D gene is possibly TRBD2 (5 bases). V shed 5 bases and J shed 4 bases, with 16 bases lying between them. This CDR3 is built from 15 residues. The germline CDR1 and CDR2 sequences are SEHNR and FQNEAQ (reference sequence). CDR3 sequence: CASSTPGVAADTQYF. DNA for the CDR3: TGTGCCAGCAGCACTCCCGGGGTGGCTGCAGATACGCAGTATTTT.

The V call is TRBV7-2, the J call TRBJ1-5, with 10 bases aligning to TRBD1. Germline assignment: CDR1 SGHTA and CDR2 FQGNSA. This CDR3 comprises 15 residues. V trimming: 3 bases; J trimming: 7 bases; junction bases outside the gene matches: 6. CDR3 coding DNA: TGTGCCAGCAGCTTTGGGGACAGGGGAGGCCAGCCCCAGCATTTT. Protein sequence: CASSFGDRGGQPQHF.

The rearrangement links TRBV28 to TRBJ2-4; tentatively, D is TRBD1 or TRBD2 (5 bases each). The CDR3 consists of 12 residues. Trimming took off 8 bases at V and 15 bases at J, with 20 bases between the two ends. Germline V gene sequence: CDR1 MDHEN, CDR2 SYDVKM. The CDR3 coding sequence is TGTGCCAGCTCGGGGCTACAAAGTCATCCGTACTTC. Its translation is CASSGLQSHPYF.

This clone occurred many times. V gene TRBV6-1 combines with J gene TRBJ2-7; D remains unclear. The CDR3 totals 14 residues. V dropped 3 bases and J dropped 2 bases, with 11 bases sitting between them. Germline V gene lookup returns CDR1 MNHNS and CDR2 SASEGT. The CDR3 reads CASSDVASAYEQYF. The CDR3 nucleotides are TGTGCCAGCAGTGATGTGGCGTCTGCCTACGAGCAGTACTTC.